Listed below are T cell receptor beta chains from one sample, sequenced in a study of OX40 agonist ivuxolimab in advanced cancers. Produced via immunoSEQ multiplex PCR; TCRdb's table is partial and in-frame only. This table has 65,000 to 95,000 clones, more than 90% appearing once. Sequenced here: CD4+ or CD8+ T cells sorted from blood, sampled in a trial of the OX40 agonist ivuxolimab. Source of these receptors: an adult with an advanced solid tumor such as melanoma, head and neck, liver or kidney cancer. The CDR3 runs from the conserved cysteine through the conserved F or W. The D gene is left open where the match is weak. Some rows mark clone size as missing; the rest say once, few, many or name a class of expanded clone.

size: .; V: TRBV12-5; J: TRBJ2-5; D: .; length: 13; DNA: TGTGCTAGTGGTTTAGGAAATCAAGAGACCCAGTACTTC; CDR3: CASGLGNQETQYF
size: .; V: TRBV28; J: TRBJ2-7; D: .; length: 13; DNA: TGTGCCAGTACCTTTCTGGTAAGAGGTGAGCAGTACTTC; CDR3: CASTFLVRGEQYF
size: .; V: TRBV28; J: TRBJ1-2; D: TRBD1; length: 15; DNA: TGTGCCAGCAGTGCCCCGGGACAGGGGCATTATGGCTACACCTTC; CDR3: CASSAPGQGHYGYTF
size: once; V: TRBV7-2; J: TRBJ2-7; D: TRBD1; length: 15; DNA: TGTGCCAGCAGGACTCAGGGGGCCCCTTACCACGAGCAGTACTTC; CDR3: CASRTQGAPYHEQYF
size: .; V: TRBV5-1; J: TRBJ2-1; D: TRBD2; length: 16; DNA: TGCGCCAGCAGCTTGGCGGGAGGGAGGGTTGAAAATGAGCAGTTCTTC; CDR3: CASSLAGGRVENEQFF
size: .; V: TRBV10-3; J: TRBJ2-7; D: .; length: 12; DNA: TGTGCCATCAGTGGGACCGAGTACGAGCAGTACTTC; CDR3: CAISGTEYEQYF
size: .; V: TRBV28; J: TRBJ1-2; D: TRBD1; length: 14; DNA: TGTGCCAGCAGTCCCGGACAGGGTAACTATGGCTACACCTTC; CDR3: CASSPGQGNYGYTF
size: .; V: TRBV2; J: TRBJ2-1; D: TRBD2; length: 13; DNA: TGTGCCAGCAGGTCGGGGGGCTACAATGAGCAGTTCTTC; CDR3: CASRSGGYNEQFF
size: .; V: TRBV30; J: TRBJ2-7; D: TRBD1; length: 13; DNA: TGTGCCTGGAGCCCACGACAGGGTTTCGAGCAGTACTTC; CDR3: CAWSPRQGFEQYF
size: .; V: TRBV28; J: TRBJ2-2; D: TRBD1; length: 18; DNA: TGTGCCAGCAGACGTGCGGGACAGGGGCTTTATCGAACCGGGGAGCTGTTTTTT; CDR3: CASRRAGQGLYRTGELFF
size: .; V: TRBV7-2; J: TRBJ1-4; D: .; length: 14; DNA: TGTGCCAGCAGCCTTGGACACGTCTATGAAAAACTGTTTTTT; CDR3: CASSLGHVYEKLFF
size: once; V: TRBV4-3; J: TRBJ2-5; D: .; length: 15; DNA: TGCGCCAGCAGCCAATTTGCTACCAGTCCAGAGACCCAGTACTTC; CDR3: CASSQFATSPETQYF
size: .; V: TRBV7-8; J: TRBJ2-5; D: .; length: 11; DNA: TGTGCCAGCAGACGGGGAGAGACCCAGTACTTC; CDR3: CASRRGETQYF
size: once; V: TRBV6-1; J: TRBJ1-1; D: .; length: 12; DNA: TGTGCCAGCAGTGAACGGGTCACTGAAGCTTTCTTT; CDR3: CASSERVTEAFF
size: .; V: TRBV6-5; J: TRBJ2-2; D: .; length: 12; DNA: TGTGCCAGCAGACTCAACACCGGGGAGCTGTTTTTT; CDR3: CASRLNTGELFF
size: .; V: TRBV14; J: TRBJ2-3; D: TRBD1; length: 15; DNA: TGTGCCAGCAGCCAAGGGACAGGGATCATTTATACGCAGTATTTT; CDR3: CASSQGTGIIYTQYF
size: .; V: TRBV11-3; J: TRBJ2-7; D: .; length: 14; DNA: TGTGCCAGCAGCCCAGGAGGGGGAGGGTACGAGCAGTACTTC; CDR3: CASSPGGGGYEQYF
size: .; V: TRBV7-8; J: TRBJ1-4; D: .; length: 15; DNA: TGTGCCAGCAGCTTACGGGACCAGGGCCTTGGAAAACTGTTTTTT; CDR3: CASSLRDQGLGKLFF
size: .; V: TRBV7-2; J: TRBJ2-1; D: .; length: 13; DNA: TGTGCCAGCAGCCCCGACGGGCGCGTTGAGCAGTTCTTC; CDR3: CASSPDGRVEQFF
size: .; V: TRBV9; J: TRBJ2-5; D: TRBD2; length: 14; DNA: TGTGCCAGCAGCCCGGGACTAGGTCTCCAGACCCAGTACTTC; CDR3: CASSPGLGLQTQYF
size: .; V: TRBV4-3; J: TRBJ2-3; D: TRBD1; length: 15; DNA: TGCGCCAGCAGTCGACGGGACAGGGGGTTTGATACGCAGTATTTT; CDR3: CASSRRDRGFDTQYF
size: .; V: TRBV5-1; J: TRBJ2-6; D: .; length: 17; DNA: TGCGCCAGCAGCTTGGGAAGCCTTAGTGCTGGGGCCAACGTCCTGACTTTC; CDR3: CASSLGSLSAGANVLTF
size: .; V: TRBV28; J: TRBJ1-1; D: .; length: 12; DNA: TGTGCCAGCAGGGCTGGACGGACGGAGGCTTTCTTT; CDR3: CASRAGRTEAFF
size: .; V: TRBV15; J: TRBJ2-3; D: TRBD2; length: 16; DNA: TGTGCCACCAGCAGACCGGGACTACCGAAGGCAGATACGCAGTATTTT; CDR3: CATSRPGLPKADTQYF